The 15 T cell receptor beta chains listed next were all sequenced from one sample in a study of neurological immune-mediated disorders. TCRdb redid the calling of the 5' RACE reads with MiXCR, one entry per CDR3 protein. Counted here are under 20,000 distinct CDR3 sequences, roughly 2.6% occurring once; the ten biggest clones make up 5.5%. The sample comprised PBMCs. The receptors derive from a woman aged 18-30 years with multiple sclerosis.

This clonotype came up a few times. A read error may be the cause here, since a much bigger clone is one base away. The J gene is TRBJ2-1, the V gene TRBV11-2; D is undetermined. The CDR3 sequence is 15 residues long. Germline CDR1 reads SGHAT; CDR2 reads FQNNGV. With 8 bases removed from V and 1 base from J, the gap between germline ends came to 15 bases. The CDR3 region has the DNA TGTGCCAGCCAGTGGGCGTTTAGATCCTACAATGAGCAGTTCTTC. Translating it yields CASQWAFRSYNEQFF.

In this sample, this clonotype turned up many times. The chain has TRBV14 and TRBJ2-5, with TRBD2 matching 11 bases. V lost 7 bases, J lost 1 base, and 8 bases stayed unmatched. Germline CDR1 reads SGHDN; CDR2 reads FVKESK. CDR3 length equals 16 residues. In DNA, the CDR3 is TGTGCCAGCACCCCTAGCGGGAGGCTGGGCCAAGAGACCCAGTACTTC. This translates into CASTPSGRLGQETQYF.

This clonotype was detected only a few times. This chain connects TRBV7-9 to TRBJ2-7; possibly TRBD2 for D (5 bases). V was cut by 8 bases and J by 2 bases, with 13 bases left in between. Germline V lookup: CDR1 SEHNR, CDR2 FQNEAQ (reference sequence). CDR3 length equals 13 residues. DNA for the CDR3: TGTGCCAGCGGTCAACTAGTGGCCTACGAGCAGTACGTC. Its translation is CASGQLVAYEQYV.

This clonotype was counted at least ten times. J is TRBJ2-5 and V is TRBV12-3 or TRBV12-4, with 9 bases matching TRBD1. The CDR3 length is 14 residues. Trimming at V came to 5 bases and at J to 1 base, leaving 2 bases not matched to a gene. The CDR3 sequence is CASSTTGGQETQYF. CDR3 nucleotide sequence: TGTGCCAGCAGTACGACAGGGGGCCAAGAGACCCAGTACTTC.

The table lists this clonotype with many counts. This rearrangement joins TRBV5-1 to TRBJ2-7; D remains ambiguous. The germline V and J ends were trimmed by 1 base and 0 bases, with 8 bases remaining between them. Germline V gene sequence: CDR1 SGHRS, CDR2 YFSETQ. This CDR3 comprises 14 residues. DNA for the CDR3: TGCGCCAGCAGCTTGACGGTAAGCTCCTACGAGCAGTACTTC. This encodes CASSLTVSSYEQYF.

This clonotype was observed a handful of times. The chain carries TRBV7-8 and TRBJ2-1, with D uncertain. The CDR3 is made up of 13 amino acids. Germline CDR1 SGHVS, CDR2 FQNEAQ. Trimming took 4 bases from V and 0 from J, leaving 4 bases between them. CDR3: CASSSSSYNEQFF. Written as DNA, the CDR3 is TGTGCCAGCAGCTCCAGCTCCTACAATGAGCAGTTCTTC.

This clonotype came up many times. The rearrangement uses TRBV12-3 or TRBV12-4 and TRBJ1-5; D is unclear. Deletions cut 5 bases from V and 4 bases from J, with 9 bases between. The CDR3 totals 13 residues. The CDR3 bases are TGTGCCAGCAGTGGTGGTGGGAATCAGCCCCAGCATTTT. Translation: CASSGGGNQPQHF.

This clonotype was seen ten or more times. This sequence joins TRBV6-6 and TRBJ1-4; maybe TRBD1 (5 bases). The CDR3 loop spans 16 amino acids. Per the germline V gene, CDR1 is MNHNY and CDR2 is SVGAGI (reference sequence). V was cut by 0 bases and J by 0 bases, with 8 bases left in between. CDR3 sequence: CASSYSKGSTNEKLFF. CDR3 DNA: TGTGCCAGCAGTTACTCGAAGGGGTCAACTAATGAAAAACTGTTTTTT.

This clonotype was detected many times. The chain is built from TRBV20-1 and TRBJ1-5; D not certain. The V end lost 3 bases, the J end lost 4 bases, and 10 bases lay between the germline ends. Germline V gene lookup returns CDR1 DFQATT and CDR2 SNEGSKA (reference sequence). The CDR3 consists of 13 residues. CDR3 region: CSARGSGNQPQHF. The CDR3 nucleotides are TGCAGTGCTAGGGGAAGCGGGAATCAGCCCCAGCATTTT.

This clonotype appeared many times. This chain links TRBV27 with TRBJ2-7; 8 nucleotides line up with TRBD1. Germline-derived CDR1 and CDR2 are MNHEY and SMNVEV (reference sequence). CDR3 length: 14 residues. The junction had 6 bases not matched to a gene; V was cut back by 1 base and J by 7 bases. The CDR3 sequence: CASSLYQGAGEQYV. The CDR3 DNA reads TGTGCCAGCAGTTTATATCAGGGGGCGGGAGAGCAGTACGTC.

This clonotype showed up many times. The chain's CDR3 is CSVVRGEQYF. CDR3 in DNA: TGCAGCGTTGTCCGGGGCGAGCAGTACTTC. The chain employs TRBV29-1 and TRBJ2-7; D is possibly TRBD2 (5 bases). Trimming pared 4 bases from V and 6 bases from J, leaving 7 bases between. The CDR3 length is 10 residues. Looked up from germline, CDR1 is SQVTM and CDR2 is ANQGSEA.

This clonotype has ten or more counts. The chain has TRBV10-3 and TRBJ2-7; D gene unclear. Germline V gene lookup returns CDR1 ENHRY and CDR2 SYGVKD. Trimming cost V 2 bases and J 3 bases, with 8 bases left between them. The CDR3 totals 13 residues. The CDR3 coding sequence is TGTGCCATCAGTGAGGACGGATTCTACGAGCAGTACGTC. Its translation is CAISEDGFYEQYV.

This clonotype has a count of ten or more. The chain links TRBV11-2 to TRBJ2-1; the D is unclear. V was cut by 1 base and J by 4 bases, with 11 bases left in between. CDR1 and CDR2 from the germline V gene are SGHAT and FQNNGV. The CDR3 totals 15 residues. The CDR3 region is CASSLGFQTYNEQFF. The CDR3 bases are TGTGCCAGCAGCTTAGGTTTTCAAACGTACAATGAGCAGTTCTTC. The variable domain in full, with the rest retrieved from reference TRBV11-2 and TRBJ2-1, is EAGVAQSPRYKIIEKRQSVAFWCNPISGHATLYWYQQILGQGPKLLIQFQNNGVVDDSQLPKDRFSAERLKGVDSTLKIQPAKLEDSAVYLCASSLGFQTYNEQFFGPGTRLTVL.

This clonotype was counted many times. The chain recombines TRBV5-1 with TRBJ2-7; D uncertain. V lost 9 bases, J lost 3 bases, and 16 bases lay in between. The CDR3 spans 13 residues. Germline V CDR1 and CDR2: SGHRS, YFSETQ. CDR3 sequence: CATSLTVDYEQYF. DNA of the CDR3: TGCGCCACAAGTTTGACGGTTGACTACGAGCAGTACTTC.

In nucleotides, the CDR3 is TGTGCCAGCAGCTCAGAGCGGGAGGTCTCCTACAATGAGCAGTTCTTC. Translation gives CASSSEREVSYNEQFF. The chain recombines TRBV11-3 with TRBJ2-1, with 9 bases aligning to TRBD2. CDR1 and CDR2 from the germline V gene are SGHNT and YENEEA. V lost 4 bases, J lost 0 bases, and 4 bases stayed unmatched. This CDR3 region has 16 residues.